Below, 2 T cell receptor beta chains from the same sample are listed, as sequenced in a study of blood T cell repertoires in COVID-19. The method was immunoSEQ multiplex PCR; TCRdb's version includes in-frame clones alone and lacks a portion of them. The sample shows 250,000 to 300,000 clones, nearly 90% of them seen only once. Sequenced: PBMCs or T cells enriched from blood (not recorded which). The receptors were gathered from a woman aged 55-75 years who had recovered from COVID-19.

The rearrangement links TRBV11-3 to TRBJ2-7; tentative D call: TRBD2 (6 bases). From germline, CDR1 is SGHNT and CDR2 YENEEA. This CDR3 contains 16 residues. Trimming removed 8 bases from V and 6 bases from J, with 26 bases in between. The CDR3 DNA follows: TGTGCCAGCCGTCGAGGCGGGGTTGGAACTCGGACCGAGCAGTACTTC. Translation: CASRRGGVGTRTEQYF. Based on the CDR3 plus reference TRBV11-3 and TRBJ2-7, the full variable domain is EAGVVQSPRYKIIEKKQPVAFWCNPISGHNTLYWYLQNLGQGPELLIRYENEEAVDDSQLPKDRFSAERLKGVDSTLKIQPAELGDSAVYLCASRRGGVGTRTEQYFGPGTRLTVT.

The rearrangement uses TRBV29-1 and TRBJ2-2; D may be TRBD1 (5 bases). The CDR3 extends over 12 amino acids. Germline V gene sequence: CDR1 SQVTM, CDR2 ANQGSEA. The V and J ends lost 7 bases and 7 bases respectively, with 13 bases between them. CDR3 amino acids: CSAIWGSGELFF. DNA for the CDR3: TGCAGCGCCATTTGGGGCAGCGGGGAGCTGTTTTTT.